This T cell receptor beta chain stems from a study of T cell responses to AZD1222 COVID-19 vaccine. This clone was found once. Its matching antigen is unknown. Libraries were prepared by immunoSEQ multiplex PCR; TCRdb keeps only in-frame clonotypes and omits some of them. The repertoire holds about 130,000 clones, with around 90% as singletons. Germline CDR1 reads SNHLY; CDR2 reads FYNNEI. This CDR3 is 14 amino acids long. Unmatched junction bases numbered 8, after V lost 6 bases and J lost 5 bases. Study-level findings and limits: There were mostly white British donors and more females than males, and clonal diversity was possibly underestimated.

The TCR originated in an adult in good health. V and J are TRBV2 and TRBJ1-1; 8 bases match TRBD1. Sequences were derived from peripheral blood, sampled on day 0 of AZD1222 vaccination. The CDR3 is CASRPRTGRTEAFF. As DNA, the CDR3 is TGTGCCAGCAGGCCTAGGACAGGGCGGACTGAAGCTTTCTTT.